This is a list of T cell receptor beta chains from one sample in a study of a mutant IDH1 vaccine in newly diagnosed glioma. Clones were sequenced by immunoSEQ multiplex PCR, and TCRdb holds only the in-frame ones, with some missing. The sample consists of over 75,000 clones, 70% to 90% of them appearing once. Material: PBMCs, obtained from a glioma patient treated with radiotherapy, temozolomide or both. The receptor set was obtained from a woman aged 50 to 65 with glioma. CDR3s include the opening cysteine and the closing phenylalanine or tryptophan. A D gene is named only where the DNA matches it firmly. Not every row has a clone size; where given, it reads once, few, many or a size class.

v_gene: TRBV19
j_gene: TRBJ1-6
d_gene: -
abundance: -
CDR3nt: TGTGCCAGTAGCGACGGGCGTAATTCACCCCTCCACTTT
CDR3aa: CASSDGRNSPLHF

v_gene: TRBV7-9
j_gene: TRBJ2-7
d_gene: TRBD1
abundance: -
CDR3nt: TGTGCCAGCAGCCTAGGGGGACAGGGGGACGAGCAGTACTTC
CDR3aa: CASSLGGQGDEQYF

v_gene: TRBV19
j_gene: TRBJ1-5
d_gene: TRBD1
abundance: -
CDR3nt: TGTGCCAGTAGGGCCGGGACAGGGTTCGGCAATCAGCCCCAGCATTTT
CDR3aa: CASRAGTGFGNQPQHF

v_gene: TRBV9
j_gene: TRBJ1-1
d_gene: -
abundance: -
CDR3nt: TGTGCCAGCAGCGTAGTAGGGATGGGGACTGAAGCTTTCTTT
CDR3aa: CASSVVGMGTEAFF

v_gene: TRBV5-1
j_gene: TRBJ1-2
d_gene: -
abundance: -
CDR3nt: TGCGCCAGCAGCCCGGATGCGCAATCTAACTATGGCTACACCTTC
CDR3aa: CASSPDAQSNYGYTF

v_gene: TRBV6-5
j_gene: TRBJ2-5
d_gene: -
abundance: -
CDR3nt: TGTGCCAGCAGTTCCCCCCGGGAGAGCGCGCAGGAGACCCAGTACTTC
CDR3aa: CASSSPRESAQETQYF

v_gene: TRBV6-6
j_gene: TRBJ2-2
d_gene: -
abundance: -
CDR3nt: TGTGCCAGCCGCGTAGGGGGGATCGGGGAGCTGTTTTTT
CDR3aa: CASRVGGIGELFF

v_gene: TRBV25-1
j_gene: TRBJ2-1
d_gene: TRBD1
abundance: -
CDR3nt: TGTGCCAGCAGTAAGGACAGGGTCTACAATGAGCAGTTCTTC
CDR3aa: CASSKDRVYNEQFF

v_gene: TRBV6-5
j_gene: TRBJ2-1
d_gene: TRBD2
abundance: once
CDR3nt: TGTGCCAGCAGTTTAGCGGGCGCGTACAATGAGCAGTTCTTC
CDR3aa: CASSLAGAYNEQFF

v_gene: TRBV29-1
j_gene: TRBJ2-7
d_gene: TRBD2
abundance: -
CDR3nt: TGCAGCGTTGATGGTAGCGGGATCTACGAGCAGTACTTC
CDR3aa: CSVDGSGIYEQYF

v_gene: TRBV10-3
j_gene: TRBJ1-2
d_gene: TRBD1
abundance: -
CDR3nt: TGTGCCATCAGTACCCCGGGACAGGGGGGGTATGGCTACACCTTC
CDR3aa: CAISTPGQGGYGYTF

v_gene: TRBV28
j_gene: TRBJ1-5
d_gene: TRBD1
abundance: -
CDR3nt: TGTGCCAGCAGTTCCCTTCCCCGGGACAGACTGGACCAGCCCCAGCATTTT
CDR3aa: CASSSLPRDRLDQPQHF

v_gene: TRBV5-1
j_gene: TRBJ1-1
d_gene: TRBD1
abundance: -
CDR3nt: TGCGCCAGCAGGGGGGACAGTTCCCCTGAAGCTTTCTTT
CDR3aa: CASRGDSSPEAFF

v_gene: TRBV6-5
j_gene: TRBJ1-1
d_gene: -
abundance: -
CDR3nt: TGTGCCAGCAGTTACCGCCACAGAAACACTGAAGCTTTCTTT
CDR3aa: CASSYRHRNTEAFF

v_gene: TRBV9
j_gene: TRBJ1-5
d_gene: -
abundance: -
CDR3nt: TGTGCCAGCAGCGTTGACGGAACACCTCAGCCCCAGCATTTT
CDR3aa: CASSVDGTPQPQHF

v_gene: TRBV5-6
j_gene: TRBJ2-7
d_gene: TRBD1
abundance: -
CDR3nt: TGTGCCAGCAGCTTACCGGGACAGCTCTACGAGCAGTACTTC
CDR3aa: CASSLPGQLYEQYF

v_gene: TRBV30
j_gene: TRBJ2-7
d_gene: TRBD1
abundance: -
CDR3nt: TGTGCCTGGAGAGGACCTTCGCGGACAGGGAACGAGCAGTACTTC
CDR3aa: CAWRGPSRTGNEQYF

v_gene: TRBV28
j_gene: TRBJ1-2
d_gene: -
abundance: few
CDR3nt: TGTGCCAGCAGTGGAAACTATGGCTACACCTTC
CDR3aa: CASSGNYGYTF

v_gene: TRBV10-3
j_gene: TRBJ1-2
d_gene: -
abundance: -
CDR3nt: TGTGCCATCAGTGAGCCGAACAGCGCCGATACTCTCTATGGCTACACCTTC
CDR3aa: CAISEPNSADTLYGYTF

v_gene: TRBV10-2
j_gene: TRBJ2-7
d_gene: TRBD2
abundance: -
CDR3nt: TGCGCCAGCAGCGGGAGGGCCGAGTACGAGCAGTACTTC
CDR3aa: CASSGRAEYEQYF

v_gene: TRBV7-3
j_gene: TRBJ2-5
d_gene: TRBD1
abundance: -
CDR3nt: TGTGCCAGCAGCATTATCCCGGGACAGGTTGAGACCCAGTACTTC
CDR3aa: CASSIIPGQVETQYF

v_gene: TRBV27
j_gene: TRBJ2-7
d_gene: -
abundance: -
CDR3nt: TGTGCCAGCAGTTTATCGCCGGGACGGGACTTGGGGGAGCAGTACTTC
CDR3aa: CASSLSPGRDLGEQYF

v_gene: TRBV19
j_gene: TRBJ1-5
d_gene: TRBD1
abundance: -
CDR3nt: TGTGCCAGTAGTGGGGGACAGGGGGCTTTACGTCCCCAGCATTTT
CDR3aa: CASSGGQGALRPQHF

v_gene: TRBV11-2
j_gene: TRBJ2-1
d_gene: -
abundance: -
CDR3nt: TGTGCCAGCAGCTTAGCGACAGTCCAAGCGTACAATGAGCAGTTCTTC
CDR3aa: CASSLATVQAYNEQFF

v_gene: TRBV9
j_gene: TRBJ2-1
d_gene: TRBD2
abundance: once
CDR3nt: TGTGCCAGCAGCGTAAGCGGGGGGTACAATGAGCAGTTCTTC
CDR3aa: CASSVSGGYNEQFF

v_gene: TRBV5-4
j_gene: TRBJ2-3
d_gene: TRBD2
abundance: -
CDR3nt: TGTGCCAGCAGCATGACTAGCGGGACCGCAGATACGCAGTATTTT
CDR3aa: CASSMTSGTADTQYF

v_gene: TRBV28
j_gene: TRBJ2-7
d_gene: TRBD1
abundance: once
CDR3nt: TGTGCCTCCGGGACAGGCTACGAGCAGTACTTC
CDR3aa: CASGTGYEQYF

v_gene: TRBV4-1
j_gene: TRBJ2-2
d_gene: TRBD2
abundance: -
CDR3nt: TGCGCCAGCAGCCGCGGGACTAGTGGCACCGGGGAGCTGTTTTTT
CDR3aa: CASSRGTSGTGELFF

v_gene: TRBV9
j_gene: TRBJ2-1
d_gene: -
abundance: -
CDR3nt: TGTGCCAGCAGCTCGCAGGGGACTTGGTACAATGAGCAGTTCTTC
CDR3aa: CASSSQGTWYNEQFF

v_gene: TRBV9
j_gene: TRBJ1-2
d_gene: -
abundance: -
CDR3nt: TGTGCCAGCAGCGGACAGGAGGCTAACTATGGCTACACCTTC
CDR3aa: CASSGQEANYGYTF

v_gene: TRBV11-2
j_gene: TRBJ2-2
d_gene: -
abundance: -
CDR3nt: TGTGCCAGCAGCTTACAGGGTTCGAACACCGGGGAGCTGTTTTTT
CDR3aa: CASSLQGSNTGELFF

v_gene: TRBV11-2
j_gene: TRBJ2-7
d_gene: -
abundance: -
CDR3nt: TGTGCCAGCAGAAGTGGACTTTCCTACGAGCAGTACTTC
CDR3aa: CASRSGLSYEQYF

v_gene: TRBV19
j_gene: TRBJ2-1
d_gene: -
abundance: few
CDR3nt: TGTGCCAGTAGTACGACCGTTTGGGAGCAGTTCTTC
CDR3aa: CASSTTVWEQFF

v_gene: TRBV6-6
j_gene: TRBJ1-5
d_gene: -
abundance: -
CDR3nt: TGTGCCAGCAGCCTGATGAGTCAGCCCCAGCATTTT
CDR3aa: CASSLMSQPQHF

v_gene: TRBV15
j_gene: TRBJ2-7
d_gene: -
abundance: -
CDR3nt: TGTGCCACCAGCTTGGGAAAGGGACTGGCATCATACGAGCAGTACTTC
CDR3aa: CATSLGKGLASYEQYF

v_gene: TRBV5-4
j_gene: TRBJ2-3
d_gene: -
abundance: -
CDR3nt: TGTGCCAGCAGCTCAAGGGCTAGCACAGATACGCAGTATTTT
CDR3aa: CASSSRASTDTQYF